This T cell receptor beta chain comes out of a study of Tregs in tolerant kidney transplant recipients. Notes on the study in general: Findings come from small patient numbers and require larger validation.

Method: immunoSEQ multiplex PCR; TCRdb's copy keeps in-frame clones and lacks some. The data hold about 240,000 clones, with about 86% observed a single time. For this clone: Its specificity is unknown.

V was cut by 1 base and J by 2 bases, with 11 bases left in between. Germline CDR1 and CDR2: SGHAT and FQNNGV. The CDR3 is 15 amino acids. This clonotype was obtained from a human donor in good health. Sequencing input: CD4+ T cells from blood. The chain couples TRBV11-2 to TRBJ1-1; D is perhaps TRBD1 (5 bases). This CDR3 is CASSLVGGVNTEAFF. CDR3 in DNA: TGTGCCAGCAGCTTAGTTGGGGGGGTTAACACTGAAGCTTTCTTT.